This T cell receptor (beta chain) was profiled in a study of response to subunit inactivated influenza vaccine. General study points: The authors suggested that every seasonal influenza vaccination recruits few new T cells.

Many counts were recorded for this clonotype. What it binds is not known. CDR3 length: 13 residues. The V gene lost 6 bases and the J gene lost 7 bases, with 12 bases spanning the gap. TCRdb fed the RT-PCR reads into MiXCR, producing one record per CDR3 protein. The sample holds over 450,000 distinct CDR3 sequences, approximately 12% seen once. The rearrangement links TRBV12-3 or TRBV12-4 to TRBJ1-4; D gene unclear. The source material was PBMCs from blood, sampled roughly 47 days after vaccination. The clonotype was recovered from a man over 45 who received an inactivated influenza vaccine. The DNA for the CDR3 is TGTGCCAGCAGCTTGACCCATGGTGAAAAACTGTTTTTT. Translated, it gives CASSLTHGEKLFF.